The subject of this entry is one T cell receptor beta chain. The sample belongs to a study of blood T cell repertoires in COVID-19. In the authors' workflow: Reference gene primer amplification gave estimated nucleated cell counts. The repertoire was sequenced with immunoSEQ multiplex PCR; TCRdb's copy has only in-frame clones and lacks some. That table furnishes V, J and clone size, whereas the DNA furnished D and trimming. This sample has more than 130,000 clones, with around 80% found just once. The source material was peripheral blood. The clonotype comes from a woman aged 80 or over in a cohort sampled during active or convalescent COVID-19.

CDR3 sequence reads: CASSDPQGRHGYTF. DNA for the CDR3: TGTGCCAGCAGTGATCCGCAGGGGAGACATGGCTACACCTTC. This chain links TRBV6-1 with TRBJ1-2, with a weak D call TRBD1 (6 bases). The V and J ends lost 3 bases and 6 bases respectively, with 14 bases between them. CDR1 MNHNS and CDR2 SASEGT come from the germline V gene. The CDR3 covers 14 residues.